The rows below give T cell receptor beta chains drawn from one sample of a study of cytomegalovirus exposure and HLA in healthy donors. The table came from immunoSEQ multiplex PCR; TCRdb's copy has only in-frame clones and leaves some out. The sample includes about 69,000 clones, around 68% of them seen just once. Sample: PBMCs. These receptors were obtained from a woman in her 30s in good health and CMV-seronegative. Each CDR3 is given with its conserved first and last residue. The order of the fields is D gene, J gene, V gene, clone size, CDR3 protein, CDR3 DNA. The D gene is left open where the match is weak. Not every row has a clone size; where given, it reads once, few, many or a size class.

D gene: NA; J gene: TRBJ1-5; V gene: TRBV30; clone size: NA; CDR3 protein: CAWSEGGTRNQPQHF; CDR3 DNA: TGTGCCTGGAGTGAGGGAGGGACAAGAAATCAGCCCCAGCATTTT
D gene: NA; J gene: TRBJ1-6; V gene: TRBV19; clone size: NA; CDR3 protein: CASSGPAGMENSPLHF; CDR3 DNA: TGTGCCAGTAGTGGCCCGGCCGGGATGGAAAATTCACCCCTCCACTTT
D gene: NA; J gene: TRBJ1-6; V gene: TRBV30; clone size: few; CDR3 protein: CAWSSPGSRNPLHF; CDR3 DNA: TGTGCCTGGAGTTCACCGGGATCACGAAACCCCCTCCACTTT
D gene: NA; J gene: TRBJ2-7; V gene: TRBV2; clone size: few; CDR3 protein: CASRSGTLPYEQYF; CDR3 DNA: TGTGCCAGCAGGTCCGGGACACTACCCTACGAGCAGTACTTC
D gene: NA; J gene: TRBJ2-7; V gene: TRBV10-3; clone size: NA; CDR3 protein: CAISGSFGTLENEQYF; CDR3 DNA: TGTGCCATCAGTGGTTCTTTCGGGACACTGGAGAACGAGCAGTACTTC
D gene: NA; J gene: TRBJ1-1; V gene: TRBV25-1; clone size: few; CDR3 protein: CASSEWEASNTEAFF; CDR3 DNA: TGTGCCAGCAGTGAATGGGAGGCTTCGAACACTGAAGCTTTCTTT
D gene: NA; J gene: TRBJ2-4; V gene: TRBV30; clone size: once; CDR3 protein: CAWSVLRGQSSKNIQYF; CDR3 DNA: TGTGCCTGGAGTGTACTGCGGGGACAGTCCAGCAAAAACATTCAGTACTTC
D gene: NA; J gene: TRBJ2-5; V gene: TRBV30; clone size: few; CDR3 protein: CAWSVGQRETQYF; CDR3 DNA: TGTGCCTGGAGTGTAGGACAGCGAGAGACCCAGTACTTC
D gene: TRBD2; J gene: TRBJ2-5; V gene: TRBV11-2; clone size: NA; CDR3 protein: CASKREGGQETQYF; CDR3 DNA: TGTGCCAGCAAACGGGAGGGGGGCCAAGAGACCCAGTACTTC
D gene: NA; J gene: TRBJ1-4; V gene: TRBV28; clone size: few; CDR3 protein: CASSLWSSTNEKLFF; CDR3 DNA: TGTGCCAGCAGTTTATGGTCCAGTACTAATGAAAAACTGTTTTTT
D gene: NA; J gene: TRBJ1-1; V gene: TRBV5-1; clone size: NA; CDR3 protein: CASSFRGGNTEAFF; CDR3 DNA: TGCGCCAGCAGCTTTCGAGGAGGTAACACTGAAGCTTTCTTT
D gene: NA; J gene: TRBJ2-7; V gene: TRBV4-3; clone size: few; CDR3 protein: CASSQDYTGRSYEQYF; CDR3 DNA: TGCGCCAGCAGCCAAGATTATACAGGCCGCTCCTACGAGCAGTACTTC
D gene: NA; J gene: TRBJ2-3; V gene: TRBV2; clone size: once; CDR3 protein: CAGAGDATDTQYF; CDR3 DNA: TGTGCCGGCGCAGGGGATGCCACAGATACGCAGTATTTT
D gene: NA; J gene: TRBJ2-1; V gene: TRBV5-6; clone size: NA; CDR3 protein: CASSLARLRSYNEQFF; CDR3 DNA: TGTGCCAGCAGCTTGGCCCGATTGAGGTCCTACAATGAGCAGTTCTTC
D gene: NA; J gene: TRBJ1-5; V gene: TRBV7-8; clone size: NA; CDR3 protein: CASSIGQYSNQPQHF; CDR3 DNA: TGTGCCAGCAGCATCGGACAGTATAGCAATCAGCCCCAGCATTTT
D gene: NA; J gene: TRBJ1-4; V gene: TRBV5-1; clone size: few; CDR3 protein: CASSLGLSTNEKLFF; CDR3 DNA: TGCGCCAGCAGCTTGGGTCTATCAACTAATGAAAAACTGTTTTTT
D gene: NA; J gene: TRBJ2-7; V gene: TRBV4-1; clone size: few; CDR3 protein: CASSLLQGSPSYEQYF; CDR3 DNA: TGCGCCAGCAGCTTACTTCAGGGGTCCCCCTCCTACGAGCAGTACTTC
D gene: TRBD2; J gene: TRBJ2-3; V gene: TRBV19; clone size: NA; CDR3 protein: CASSDSGGAQDTQYF; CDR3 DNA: TGTGCCAGTAGTGATAGCGGGGGGGCACAAGATACGCAGTATTTT
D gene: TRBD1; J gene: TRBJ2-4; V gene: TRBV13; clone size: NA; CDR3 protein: CASSLSTGFSKNIQYF; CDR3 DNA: TGTGCCAGCAGCTTATCGACAGGGTTTTCCAAAAACATTCAGTACTTC
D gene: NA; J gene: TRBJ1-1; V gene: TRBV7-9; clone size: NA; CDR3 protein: CASSPSTGQPWNTEAFF; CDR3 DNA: TGTGCCAGCAGCCCCTCAACCGGACAGCCATGGAACACTGAAGCTTTCTTT
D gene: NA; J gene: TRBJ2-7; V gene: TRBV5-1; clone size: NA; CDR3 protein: CASSHGQTSSYEQYF; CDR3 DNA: TGCGCCAGCTCTCATGGGCAAACCTCCTCCTACGAGCAGTACTTC
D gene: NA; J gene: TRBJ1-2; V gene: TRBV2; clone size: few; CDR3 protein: CASSVAHTNYGYTF; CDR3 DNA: TGTGCCAGCAGTGTTGCACATACTAACTATGGCTACACCTTC
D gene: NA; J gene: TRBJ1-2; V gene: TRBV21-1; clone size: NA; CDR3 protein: CASSKGQRSYGYTF; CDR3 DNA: TGTGCCAGCAGCAAGGGACAGCGATCCTATGGCTACACCTTC
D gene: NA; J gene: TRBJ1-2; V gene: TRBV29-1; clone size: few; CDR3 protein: CSVEERTYTF; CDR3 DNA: TGCAGCGTTGAAGAGAGGACATACACCTTC
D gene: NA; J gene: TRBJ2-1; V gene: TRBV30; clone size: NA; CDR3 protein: CAWSVRGGSKTQFF; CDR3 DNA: TGTGCCTGGAGCGTGCGTGGGGGGAGCAAAACCCAGTTCTTC
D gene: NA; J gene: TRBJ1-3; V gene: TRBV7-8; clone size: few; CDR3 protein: CASSPLGSSGNTIYF; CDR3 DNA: TGTGCCAGCAGCCCGCTCGGGAGTTCTGGAAACACCATATATTTT
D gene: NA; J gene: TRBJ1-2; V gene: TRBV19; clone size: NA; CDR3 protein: CASSIAHRSSYLYYGYTF; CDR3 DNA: TGTGCCAGTAGTATAGCCCACCGGAGTTCCTATCTTTACTATGGCTACACCTTC
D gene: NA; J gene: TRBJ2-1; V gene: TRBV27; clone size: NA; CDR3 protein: CASSLRGNDKEQFF; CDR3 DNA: TGTGCCAGCAGTTTACGGGGGAACGACAAGGAGCAGTTCTTC
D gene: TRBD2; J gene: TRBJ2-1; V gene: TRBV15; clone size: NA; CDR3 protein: CATSRGGGVGHEQFF; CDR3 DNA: TGTGCCACCAGCAGAGGGGGGGGAGTGGGGCATGAGCAGTTCTTC